This record concerns one T cell receptor (beta chain) sequence. This record belongs to a study of technical replicates of blood from a handful of donors. The germline gives CDR1 LNHDA, CDR2 SQIVND (reference sequence). V gave up 10 bases and J gave up 7 bases, with 16 bases separating them. The CDR3 extends over 12 amino acids. The data were produced by immunoSEQ multiplex PCR, yet TCRdb's version contains in-frame clones alone and is incomplete. Among around 100,000 clones listed, just over 95% were seen once. This receptor was obtained from a human donor in good health. Input material: T cells isolated from PBMCs. This chain links TRBV19 with TRBJ1-1; weak D call: TRBD1 (6 bases). The CDR3 reads CATTTGWGEAFF. The CDR3, as DNA: TGTGCCACAACGACAGGCTGGGGTGAAGCTTTCTTT.